The source of this TCR beta chain is a study of CD8 T cells in ankylosing spondylitis. This clonotype was recorded many times. What it recognizes is unknown. The germline V gene encodes CDR1 SQVTM and CDR2 ANQGSEA. The germline V and J ends were trimmed by 7 bases and 3 bases, with 10 bases remaining between them. This CDR3 spans 11 amino acids. Study-level points and caveats: In synovial fluid and blood from reactive arthritis, some motif variants were previously reported. The clones that were linked to disease were reported to be significantly enriched in matched synovial fluid samples from ankylosing spondylitis patients. Disease-associated clonotypes exhibited CD8+ identity and were relatively infrequent in peripheral blood. Seemingly distinctive of ankylosing spondylitis blood was a TCR beta motif formed by eight highly homologous variants.

By quantitative 5'-RACE with molecular barcodes, the TCR beta libraries were made. TCRdb re-analysed the 5' RACE reads in MiXCR, keeping a single row per CDR3 protein. Seen here are 700,000 to 1,000,000 distinct CDR3 sequences, 12% observed once, and the top ten hold more than 0.5%. This chain joins TRBV29-1 and TRBJ2-7; unclear D gene. The origin of this receptor is a male donor with ankylosing spondylitis. What was sequenced was blood, either unsorted or a sorted T cell fraction (not recorded which). The CDR3 sequence is CSATGSYEQYF. The CDR3 DNA sequence: TGCAGCGCTACGGGTAGCTACGAGCAGTACTTC.